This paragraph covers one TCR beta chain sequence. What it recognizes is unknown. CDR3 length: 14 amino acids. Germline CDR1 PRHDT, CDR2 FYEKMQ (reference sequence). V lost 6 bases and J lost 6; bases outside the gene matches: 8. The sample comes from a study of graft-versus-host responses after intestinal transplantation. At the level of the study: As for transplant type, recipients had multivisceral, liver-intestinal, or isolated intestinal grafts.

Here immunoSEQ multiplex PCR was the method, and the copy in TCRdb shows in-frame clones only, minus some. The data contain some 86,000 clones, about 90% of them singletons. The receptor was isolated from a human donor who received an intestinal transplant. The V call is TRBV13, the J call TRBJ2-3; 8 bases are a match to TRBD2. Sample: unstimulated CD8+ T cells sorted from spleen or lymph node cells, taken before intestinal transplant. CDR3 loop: CASRPGLGQDTQYF. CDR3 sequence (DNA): TGTGCCAGCAGACCGGGACTAGGCCAGGATACGCAGTATTTT.